One sample yielded the 6 T cell receptor beta chains listed below, sequenced in a study of T-cell reconstitution after alpha-beta-depleted transplantation in children. Unique molecular identifiers were incorporated into the prepared TCRbeta library. MiXCR, applied by TCRdb to the PCR reads, yields one record per CDR3 protein. The sample has 230,000 or so distinct CDR3 sequences; more than 7.5% are singletons. Sample: PBMCs from the stem cell graft donor, taken from the stem cell graft. The receptors stem from a human donor who donated a stem cell graft to a child with SCID.

This clonotype was found many times. The V gene is TRBV5-1, the J gene TRBJ1-4; 8 bases are shared with TRBD1. V lost 2 bases, J lost 0 bases, and 3 bases stayed unmatched. The CDR3 length is 16 residues. CDR1 is SGHRS, CDR2 YFSETQ, per germline. The CDR3: CASSFLTGATNEKLFF. The CDR3 coding sequence is TGCGCCAGCAGCTTTCTGACAGGGGCAACTAATGAAAAACTGTTTTTT.

V and J are TRBV7-3 and TRBJ2-7; TRBD1 agrees at 8 bases. Germline trimming cut 0 bases from V and 0 bases from J; bases unmatched to any gene: 1. Germline V CDR1 and CDR2: SGHTA, FQGTGA. This CDR3 has 15 residues. In DNA, the CDR3 is TGTGCCAGCAGCTTAACCGGACAGGGCTCCTACGAGCAGTACTTC. Translating it yields CASSLTGQGSYEQYF.

This clonotype came up many times. J is TRBJ2-2 and V is TRBV2, with D unclear. The germline V and J ends were trimmed by 6 bases and 7 bases, with 9 bases remaining between them. Germline V lookup: CDR1 SNHLY, CDR2 FYNNEI. The CDR3 runs 12 residues. The CDR3 DNA sequence: TGTGCCAGCAGGGGCGACGGCGGGGAGCTGTTTTTT. Translating it yields CASRGDGGELFF.

At least ten counts were recorded for this clonotype. The J gene is TRBJ1-3, the V gene TRBV12-3 or TRBV12-4; no reliable D call. The CDR3 has 13 residues. Trimming cost V 7 bases and J 4 bases, with 11 bases left between them. CDR3 DNA sequence: TGTGCCAGCACCACGCCCCCCGGAAACACCATATATTTT. It encodes CASTTPPGNTIYF.

This clonotype was recorded many times. The J gene is TRBJ2-1, the V gene TRBV5-1, with 10 bases that match TRBD2. Germline CDR1 is SGHRS and CDR2 is YFSETQ. Trimming cost V 2 bases and J 7 bases; bases outside gene matches: 3. This CDR3 comprises 14 residues. CDR3 loop: CASSLAGGRNEQFF. CDR3 coding DNA: TGCGCCAGCAGCTTAGCGGGGGGGCGGAATGAGCAGTTCTTC.

This clonotype has a count of ten or more. The chain combines TRBV5-1 with TRBJ2-1; TRBD1 matches at 10 bases. Trimming took 4 bases from V and 4 from J; bases not matched to a gene: 5. CDR1 is SGHRS, CDR2 YFSETQ, per germline. This CDR3 comprises 15 residues. The CDR3 sequence is CASSPGTGVYNEQFF. The CDR3, as DNA: TGCGCCAGCAGCCCCGGGACAGGGGTGTACAATGAGCAGTTCTTC.